This T cell receptor (beta chain) is drawn from a study of T cells in women clearing cervical HPV infection. At the level of the study: Cases: HPV16-related CIN3 or worse on histology, a couple of invasive cancers.

The V gene's germline CDR1 is SQVTM and CDR2 ANQGSEA. The CDR3 consists of 14 residues. The V and J ends lost 5 bases and 6 bases, in that order; junction bases with no gene match: 8. Assay used: immunoSEQ multiplex PCR; TCRdb lists only in-frame clones, some missing. This repertoire includes roughly 20,000 clones. In the case of this clone: The CDR3 end lies 3 residues beyond the end of the read and is filled in from the germline J gene.

Sequencing input: blood buffy coat. The receptor's source is a woman aged 18 to 75 with a cervical HPV16 infection that either progressed to CIN3+ or cleared (not recorded which). The chain uses TRBV29-1 and TRBJ2-3; 10 bases match TRBD2. This chain's CDR3 is CSVTPSGGPDTQYF. The CDR3 bases that were read are TGCAGCGTTACCCCTAGCGGGGGCCCGGATACG.